What follows are 32 T cell receptor beta chains derived from one specimen sequenced in a study of Graves' ophthalmopathy and Graves' hyperthyroidism. Beta-chain TCR CDR3 regions were amplified from RNA transcripts. The library came from an HTBI-primed first-round RT-PCR and a second-round multiplex PCR. TCRdb analysed the multiplex PCR reads with MiXCR anew, one entry per CDR3 protein. Counted here are 200,000 to 300,000 distinct CDR3 sequences, around 45% occurring once; the ten biggest clones make up about half. Sequenced input: peripheral blood. The receptors shown here come from an adult man with Graves' ophthalmopathy.

The chain has TRBV29-1 and TRBJ1-2; 10 nucleotides align to TRBD1. CDR3 length: 14 amino acids. Per the germline V gene, CDR1 is SQVTM and CDR2 is ANQGSEA. V lost 8 bases to trimming and J lost 4 bases; unmatched junction nucleotides: 10. CDR3 nucleotide sequence: TGCAGCTGTCGGAGACAGGGGGCGAGCTATGGCTACACCTTC. Residues: CSCRRQGASYGYTF.

With regard to this clonotype: One end of the junction varies from germline; a read error may be responsible. The V call is TRBV7-7, the J call TRBJ2-5, with 8 bases fitting TRBD1. The CDR3 loop spans 15 amino acids. CDR1 is SSHAT and CDR2 is FNYEAQ in the germline V gene (reference sequence). CDR3 sequence: CASSLETGAQETQYF. DNA for the CDR3: TGTGCTAGCAGCTTAGAGACAGGGGCCCAGGAGACCCAGTACTTC.

This chain links TRBV9 with TRBJ1-2; weak D call: TRBD1 (5 bases). CDR1 and CDR2 from the germline V gene are SGDLS and YYNGEE. V lost 7 bases to trimming and J lost 0 bases, with 16 bases between them. This CDR3 region has 15 residues. The CDR3 DNA reads TGTGCCAGCGCCCATTGGGGACGACCTAACTATGGCTACACCTTC. It codes for CASAHWGRPNYGYTF.

This clonotype was seen only once. The chain uses TRBV2 and TRBJ1-1; D is ambiguous. CDR1 and CDR2 (germline): SNHLY, FYNNEI. The CDR3 totals 13 residues. The V and J ends lost 5 bases and 1 base respectively, with 8 bases between them. The DNA of the CDR3 is TGTGCCAGCAGTCAGGTAGCGAACACTGAAGCTTTCTTT. This sequence encodes CASSQVANTEAFF. Complete variable domain (other parts from reference TRBV2 and TRBJ1-1): EPEVTQTPSHQVTQMGQEVILRCVPISNHLYFYWYRQILGQKVEFLVSFYNNEISEKSEIFDDQFSVERPDGSNFTLKIRSTKLEDSAMYFCASSQVANTEAFFGQGTRLTVV.

The genes are TRBV13 and TRBJ1-4, with D tentatively TRBD1 (6 bases). In germline, CDR1 is PRHDT, CDR2 FYEKMQ (reference sequence). The CDR3 sequence is 14 residues long. V was pared by 5 bases and J by 2 bases, with 9 bases between. CDR3 DNA: TGTGCCAGCAGCGTCACAGGGACTAATGAAAAACTGTTTTTT. As protein: CASSVTGTNEKLFF.

The chain carries TRBV29-1 and TRBJ1-1; 8 positions agree with TRBD1. The V gene's germline CDR1 is SQVTM and CDR2 ANQGSEA. The CDR3 runs 15 residues. V lost 4 bases, J lost 2 bases, and 9 bases stayed unmatched. CDR3 bases: TGCAGCGTTGCGGGACACAGGGGGAGAAACACTGAAGCTTTCTTT. It encodes CSVAGHRGRNTEAFF.

The gene calls are TRBV7-8 and TRBJ2-6, with 7 bases fitting TRBD1. In germline, CDR1 is SGHVS, CDR2 FQNEAQ. Trimming removed 6 bases from V and 4 bases from J; junction bases left unmatched: 6. The CDR3 spans 15 residues. CDR3 sequence: CASSMTGYGANVLTF. DNA of the CDR3: TGTGCCAGCAGTATGACAGGGTACGGGGCCAACGTCCTGACTTTC.

This clonotype came up once. Given a much more abundant clone one base away, this may be a read error. This chain links TRBV10-3 with TRBJ1-3; D not certain. CDR1 and CDR2 from the germline V gene are ENHRY and SYGVKD. The CDR3 loop spans 11 amino acids. The CDR3, as DNA: TGTGCCATCAGTGAGGGAAACGCCATATATTTT. Translation: CAISEGNAIYF.

This clonotype has more than one count but fewer than ten. The chain couples TRBV7-3 to TRBJ1-1; maybe TRBD1 (5 bases). In germline, CDR1 is SGHTA, CDR2 FQGTGA. The V end lost 1 base, the J end lost 8 bases, and 11 bases lay between the germline ends. The CDR3 length is 13 residues. CDR3 loop: CASSLSGASEAFF. The DNA of the CDR3 is TGTGCCAGCAGCTTAAGTGGGGCCTCCGAAGCTTTCTTT.

There are many counts of this clonotype. The chain couples TRBV7-8 to TRBJ1-5; D is uncertain. Germline values: CDR1 SGHVS, CDR2 FQNEAQ. The CDR3 is made up of 13 amino acids. The ends were cut back, 3 bases at V and 3 bases at J, with 6 bases in the middle. In nucleotides, the CDR3 is TGTGCCAGCAGCTTGGGGTACAATCAGCCCCAGCATTTT. This gives the protein CASSLGYNQPQHF.

The CDR3 DNA reads as TGTGCCAGCAGTTTAAGCTCGCAGGGGGTCCACGAGCAGTACTTC. Translated: CASSLSSQGVHEQYF. The chain is built from TRBV2 and TRBJ2-7; TRBD1 matches at 7 bases. Germline values: CDR1 SNHLY, CDR2 FYNNEI. This CDR3 is 15 amino acids long. The trim removed 5 bases at V and 5 bases at J, leaving 12 bases unmatched.

This rearrangement joins TRBV12-3 or TRBV12-4 to TRBJ2-7; D is perhaps TRBD1 (5 bases). Trimming cost V 2 bases and J 9 bases, with 8 bases left between them. The CDR3 totals 11 residues. Here the CDR3 reads CASSLQGLQYF. CDR3 bases: TGTGCCAGCAGTTTACAGGGATTGCAGTACTTC.

The chain joins TRBV19 to TRBJ2-2; TRBD2 matches at 8 bases. CDR1 and CDR2 (germline): LNHDA, SQIVND (reference sequence). V gave up 9 bases and J gave up 4 bases; unmatched junction bases: 7. The CDR3 is 14 residues long. The CDR3 protein is CASIGLAGTGELFF. The CDR3, as DNA: TGTGCCAGCATTGGACTAGCCGGCACCGGGGAGCTGTTTTTT.

The J gene is TRBJ1-2, the V gene TRBV5-1; no firm D call. V dropped 0 bases and J dropped 8 bases, with 14 bases sitting between them. Germline V gives CDR1 SGHRS, CDR2 YFSETQ. The CDR3 has 14 residues. The CDR3 DNA reads as TGCGCCAGCAGCTTGGATGGGCAAAACAGCGGCTACACCTTC. Translating it yields CASSLDGQNSGYTF.

Written as DNA, the CDR3 is TGTGCCACCAGAGGACAGGGAGACACCGGGGAGCTGTTTTTT. Encoded protein: CATRGQGDTGELFF. V and J are TRBV24-1 and TRBJ2-2; 8 nucleotides agree with TRBD1. Trimming at V came to 7 bases and at J to 3 bases, leaving 3 bases not matched to a gene. CDR1 and CDR2 from the germline V gene are KGHDR and SFDVKD. The CDR3 is made up of 14 amino acids.

The genes are TRBV7-3 and TRBJ2-5, with TRBD2 matching 10 bases. The CDR3 loop spans 15 amino acids. The trim removed 5 bases at V and 4 bases at J, leaving 7 bases unmatched. CDR1 is SGHTA, CDR2 FQGTGA, per germline. The CDR3 loop is CASSHSGLAAETQYF. The DNA of the CDR3 is TGTGCCAGCAGCCATTCCGGACTAGCGGCAGAGACCCAGTACTTC.

This clonotype has a handful of counts. V and J are TRBV5-1 and TRBJ2-6; D is unresolved. In germline, CDR1 is SGHRS, CDR2 YFSETQ. Trimming removed 0 bases from V and 1 base from J, with 8 bases in between. CDR3 size: 16 residues. CDR3 amino acids: CASSLGLPSGANVLTF. The CDR3 DNA is TGCGCCAGCAGCTTGGGACTGCCATCTGGGGCCAACGTCCTGACTTTC.

In its sample, this clonotype was seen many times. The chain is built from TRBV7-8 and TRBJ1-6; D ambiguous. V lost 1 base to trimming and J lost 6 bases, with 10 bases between them. The CDR3 length is 15 residues. The germline V gene has CDR1 SGHVS and CDR2 FQNEAQ. The CDR3 DNA reads as TGTGCCAGCAGCTTAGGGGTGACGGGTAATTCACCCCTCCACTTT. This translates into CASSLGVTGNSPLHF.

The sample holds a few counts of this clonotype. The chain recombines TRBV20-1 with TRBJ2-5, with 9 bases identical to TRBD1. Trimming at V came to 3 bases and at J to 0 bases, leaving 5 bases not matched to a gene. CDR1 is DFQATT, CDR2 SNEGSKA, per germline (reference sequence). CDR3 length: 15 residues. CDR3 DNA: TGCAGTGCTAGGAACAGGGGGCGCGACCAAGAGACCCAGTACTTC. Translating gives CSARNRGRDQETQYF.

CDR3 DNA: TGTGCCAGCAGCGTAGGGGGACGGACGACTGGAAACACCATATATTTT. It encodes CASSVGGRTTGNTIYF. The chain links TRBV9 to TRBJ1-3; D is possibly TRBD1 (5 bases). This CDR3 spans 16 amino acids. The V end was cut by 0 bases, the J end by 2 bases, with 12 bases between. Per the germline V gene, CDR1 is SGDLS and CDR2 is YYNGEE.

CDR3 region: CSARDPAGSETQYF. For the CDR3, the DNA is TGCAGTGCTAGAGATCCAGCTGGGTCCGAGACCCAGTACTTC. The rearrangement uses TRBV20-1 and TRBJ2-5; D is undetermined. The CDR3 loop spans 14 amino acids. CDR1 is DFQATT and CDR2 is SNEGSKA in the germline V gene (reference sequence). Trimming left V 0 bases short and J 5 bases short, with 13 bases between.

This clonotype came up many times. The V and J genes are TRBV10-3 and TRBJ1-5; no reliable D call. CDR3 length equals 12 residues. V lost 3 bases and J lost 5, with 5 bases in between. The V gene's germline CDR1 is ENHRY and CDR2 SYGVKD. CDR3: CAISDGDQPQHF. The CDR3 coding sequence is TGTGCCATCAGTGATGGAGATCAGCCCCAGCATTTT.

V gene TRBV7-3 combines with J gene TRBJ1-1, with D perhaps TRBD1 (5 bases). Trimming took 5 bases from V and 9 from J, leaving 13 bases between them. The CDR3 length is 12 residues. CDR1 is SGHTA and CDR2 is FQGTGA in the germline V gene. For the CDR3, the DNA is TGTGCCAGCAGCCCCACGGGGCGGCAAGCTTTCTTT. Its protein is CASSPTGRQAFF.

This sequence joins TRBV24-1 and TRBJ1-1, with D maybe TRBD1 (5 bases). Germline V gene sequence: CDR1 KGHDR, CDR2 SFDVKD. V dropped 3 bases and J dropped 11 bases, with 18 bases sitting between them. The CDR3 spans 14 residues. CDR3 in DNA: TGTGCCACCAGTGATGGGACTAGCGGGAGGACGGCTTTCTTT. Amino acids: CATSDGTSGRTAFF.

This clonotype was picked up a small number of times. The gene calls are TRBV4-2 and TRBJ1-2; D unresolved. Trimming took off 0 bases at V and 3 bases at J, with 8 bases between the two ends. This CDR3 spans 14 amino acids. Germline V gene data show CDR1 as LGHNA and CDR2 as YNFKEQ. The CDR3 region is CASSQDKVYYGYTF. In DNA form, the CDR3 reads TGTGCCAGCAGCCAAGATAAAGTTTACTATGGCTACACCTTC.

This clonotype was recorded once. J is TRBJ1-2 and V is TRBV4-1; 8 bases match TRBD1. CDR3 length: 14 residues. J was trimmed by 4 bases and V by 2 bases; bases with no gene match: 3. Germline-derived CDR1 and CDR2 are MGHRA and YSYEKL. The DNA for the CDR3 is TGCGCCAGCAGCCAAACGGGACAGGCCTATGGCTACACCTTC. Translation gives CASSQTGQAYGYTF.

The chain has TRBV3-1 and TRBJ2-5; no definite D call. V dropped 5 bases and J dropped 7 bases, with 11 bases sitting between them. Germline CDR1 LGHDT, CDR2 YNNKEL (reference sequence). The CDR3 loop spans 12 amino acids. CDR3 in DNA: TGTGCCAGCAGCACCGGCAGAGGGACCCAGTACTTC. This gives the protein CASSTGRGTQYF.

V gene TRBV19 combines with J gene TRBJ1-4; D is unclear. This CDR3 region has 13 residues. V lost 3 bases, J lost 7 bases, and 9 bases lay in between. CDR1 is LNHDA and CDR2 is SQIVND in the germline V gene (reference sequence). The DNA of the CDR3 is TGTGCCAGTAGTATGGACCTGGTTGAAAAACTGTTTTTT. Translated, it gives CASSMDLVEKLFF.

The V call is TRBV7-3, the J call TRBJ2-7; D is unclear. CDR3 length: 11 amino acids. V was clipped by 7 bases and J by 4 bases, with 8 bases between them. Germline V CDR1 and CDR2: SGHTA, FQGTGA. CDR3 DNA sequence: TGTGCCAGCACCGCACTGTACGAGCAGTACTTC. This sequence encodes CASTALYEQYF.

Concerning this clonotype: One end of the junction fails to match germline, which may point to a read error. The CDR3 loop reads CASSEGGGGYEQYF. The CDR3 DNA follows: TGTGCCAGCAGTGAAGGAGGGGGCGGCTACGAGCAGTACTTC. V gene TRBV10-3 combines with J gene TRBJ2-7, with a weak D call TRBD1 (7 bases). From germline, CDR1 is ENHRY and CDR2 SYGVKD. This CDR3 has 14 residues.

This clonotype appeared a single time. One end of the junction does not line up with germline, which may come from a read error. This chain uses TRBV28 with TRBJ1-3; D might be TRBD1 (5 bases). Germline V gene sequence: CDR1 MDHEN, CDR2 SYDVKM. This CDR3 spans 14 amino acids. As DNA, the CDR3 is TGTGCCAGCAGTTTTTTGGGGACGGAAAACACCATATACTTT. Encoded protein: CASSFLGTENTIYF.

The gene calls are TRBV24-1 and TRBJ2-7, with 10 positions matching TRBD2. The J call may be mistaken, given a closer DNA end match to TRBJ2-1. CDR3 length equals 16 residues. CDR1 and CDR2 (germline): KGHDR, SFDVKD. CDR3 nucleotide sequence: TGTGCCACCAGTGACCAAAGCGGGGGGGCCTATGATGAGCAGTTCTTC. As protein: CATSDQSGGAYDEQFF.